A selection of T cell receptor beta chains follows, all from one sample in a study of blood T cell repertoires in COVID-19. Data came from immunoSEQ multiplex PCR; TCRdb stores just in-frame clones and leaves some out. In the table there are approximately 130,000 clones, 70% to 80% of which are singletons. Sequencing was done on a sample of peripheral blood. The receptors originated from a human donor in a cohort sampled during active COVID-19. Each CDR3 is given with its conserved first and last residue. The D gene is left open where the match is weak. Some rows have no size entry. The others give once, few or many, or a class for an expanded clone.

>TRBJ1-1|16|.|TRBV6-5|.
TGTGCCAGCAGTTACTCTGCAATGACACCGAACACTGAAGCTTTCTTT
CASSYSAMTPNTEAFF
>TRBJ2-1|12|.|TRBV5-4|.
TGTGCCAGCAGTTTGGACAGCGGGGAGCAGTTCTTC
CASSLDSGEQFF
>TRBJ1-2|12|.|TRBV19|.
TGTGCCAGTAGTTTACAGGGAGACGGCTACACCTTC
CASSLQGDGYTF
>TRBJ2-1|18|TRBD2|TRBV19|.
TGTGCCAGTAGTATGGGTAGGGGAGGACTAGCGGGGAACAATGAGCAGTTCTTC
CASSMGRGGLAGNNEQFF
>TRBJ1-1|16|.|TRBV19|few
TGTGCCAGTAGTATAGATCCCTCCGGCAGGGACACTGAAGCTTTCTTT
CASSIDPSGRDTEAFF
>TRBJ2-2|14|.|TRBV14|.
TGTGCCAGCAGCCATTCCAGGGTTTCCGGGGAGCTGTTTTTT
CASSHSRVSGELFF
>TRBJ2-2|13|.|TRBV28|.
TGTGCCAGCAGTTTTAAGGGGGCCGGGGAGCTGTTTTTT
CASSFKGAGELFF
>TRBJ2-2|15|TRBD2|TRBV6-6|.
TGTGCCAGCACTCGGACTAGCGGTAACACCGGGGAGCTGTTTTTT
CASTRTSGNTGELFF
>TRBJ1-4|13|.|TRBV7-2|.
TGTGCCAGCAGCTTAGAGGGGGGGCGAGGTCTGTTTTTT
CASSLEGGRGLFF
>TRBJ1-4|13|.|TRBV3-1/TRBV3-2|.
TGTGCCAGCAGTCGAACCAGGAATGAAAAACTGTTTTTT
CASSRTRNEKLFF
>TRBJ2-7|16|.|TRBV5-1|.
TGCGCCAGCAGCTTGGGGTGGACAGTCCCTCGCTACGAGCAGTACTTC
CASSLGWTVPRYEQYF
>TRBJ2-5|13|.|TRBV12-3/TRBV12-4|few
TGTGCCAGCAGGCGGGACTCCGGAGAGACCCAGTACTTC
CASRRDSGETQYF
>TRBJ2-7|14|TRBD1|TRBV29-1|.
TGCAGCGTTGGAGAAGGGACAGGGGCCTACGAGCAGTACTTC
CSVGEGTGAYEQYF
>TRBJ1-2|14|.|TRBV9|.
TGTGCCAGCAGCGTAGCACAGAGTTCCTATGGCTACACCTTC
CASSVAQSSYGYTF
>TRBJ2-2|14|.|TRBV6-1|.
TGTGCCAGCAGTGAAGGCGCTAACACCGGGGAGCTGTTTTTT
CASSEGANTGELFF
>TRBJ2-1|15|TRBD2|TRBV11-2|.
TGTGCCAGCAGCCTACAGCTAGCGGGAAGCAATGAGCAGTTCTTC
CASSLQLAGSNEQFF
>TRBJ1-3|15|TRBD1|TRBV5-4|few
TGTGCCAGCAGCTGGGACAGGGCCTCTGGAAACACCATATATTTT
CASSWDRASGNTIYF
>TRBJ1-6|14|TRBD1|TRBV19|.
TGTGCCAGTAAGGACGGACAGGGGAATTCACCCCTCCACTTT
CASKDGQGNSPLHF
>TRBJ1-1|18|TRBD1|TRBV6-2/TRBV6-3|.
TGTGCCAGCAGTTCCTGGACCGGGACAGGTGGGCCTTCAGATGAAGCTTTCTTT
CASSSWTGTGGPSDEAFF
>TRBJ1-5|15|TRBD1|TRBV11-2|.
TGTGCCAGCAGCCCAAGGACAGGCCCCAATCAGCCCCAGCATTTT
CASSPRTGPNQPQHF
>TRBJ2-7|14|TRBD1|TRBV7-2|.
TGTGCCAGCAGCGGAGCGGACAGGGCCTACGAGCAGTACTTC
CASSGADRAYEQYF
>TRBJ1-1|11|.|TRBV28|.
TGTGCCAGCAGCGATCTAGGTGAAGCTTTCTTT
CASSDLGEAFF